This TCR beta chain was found in a study of shared clonotypes between healthy human individuals. About the research overall: Participating donors consisted of two women and three men aged 18 to 49. Overall study results and limits: Measured sharing among donors was expected to vary with sequencing depth.

The CDR3 consists of 14 residues. Germline CDR1 is SGHNT and CDR2 is YYREEE (reference sequence). V was pared by 0 bases and J by 4 bases, with 10 bases between. A remark on this clone: The antigen is not known.

As originally analysed: Quality scores were absent from the junction-only immunoSEQ sequences, so filtering differed. TCRdb's table, derived via immunoSEQ multiplex PCR, lists solely in-frame clones and lacks some. The V and J calls and clone size come from that table; D and trimming were worked out from the DNA. Of 450,000 to 500,000 clones listed, roughly 80% are singletons. Sequenced sample: PBMCs. This chain links TRBV5-4 with TRBJ2-5, with no clear D. The sequence came from a woman aged 40 to 55 in good health. Some clones in this sample may be carry-over from other donors' samples. The CDR3 region is CASSLASPAETQYF. DNA of the CDR3: TGTGCCAGCAGCTTGGCGTCTCCTGCAGAGACCCAGTACTTC.